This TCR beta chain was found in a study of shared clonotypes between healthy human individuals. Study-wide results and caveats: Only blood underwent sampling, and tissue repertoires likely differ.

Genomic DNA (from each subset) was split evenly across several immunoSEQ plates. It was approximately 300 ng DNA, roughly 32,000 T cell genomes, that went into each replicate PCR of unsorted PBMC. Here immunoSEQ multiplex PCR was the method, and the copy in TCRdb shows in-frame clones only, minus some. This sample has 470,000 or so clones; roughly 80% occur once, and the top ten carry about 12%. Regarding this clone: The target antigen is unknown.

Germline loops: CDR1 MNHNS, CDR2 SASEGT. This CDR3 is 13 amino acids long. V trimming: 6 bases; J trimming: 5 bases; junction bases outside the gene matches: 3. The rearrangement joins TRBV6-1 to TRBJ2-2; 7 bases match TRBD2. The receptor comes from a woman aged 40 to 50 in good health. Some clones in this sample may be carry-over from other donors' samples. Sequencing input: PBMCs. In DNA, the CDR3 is TGTGCCAGCAGGGGGGGGAGTACCGGGGAGCTGTTTTTT. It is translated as CASRGGSTGELFF.